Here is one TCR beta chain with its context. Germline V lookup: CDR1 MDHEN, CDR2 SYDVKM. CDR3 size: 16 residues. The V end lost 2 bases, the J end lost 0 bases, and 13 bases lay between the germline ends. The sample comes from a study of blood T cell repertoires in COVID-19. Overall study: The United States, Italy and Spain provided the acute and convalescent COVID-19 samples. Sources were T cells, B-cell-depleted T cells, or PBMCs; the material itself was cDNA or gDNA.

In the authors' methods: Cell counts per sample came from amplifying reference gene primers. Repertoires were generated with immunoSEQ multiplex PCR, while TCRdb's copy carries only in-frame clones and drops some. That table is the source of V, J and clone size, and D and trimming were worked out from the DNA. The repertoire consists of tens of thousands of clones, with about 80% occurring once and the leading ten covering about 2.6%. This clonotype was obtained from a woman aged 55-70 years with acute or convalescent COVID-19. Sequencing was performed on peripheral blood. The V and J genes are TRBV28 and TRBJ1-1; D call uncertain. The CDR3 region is CASSLVGAPMNTEAFF. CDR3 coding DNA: TGTGCCAGCAGTTTAGTTGGAGCACCGATGAACACTGAAGCTTTCTTT.